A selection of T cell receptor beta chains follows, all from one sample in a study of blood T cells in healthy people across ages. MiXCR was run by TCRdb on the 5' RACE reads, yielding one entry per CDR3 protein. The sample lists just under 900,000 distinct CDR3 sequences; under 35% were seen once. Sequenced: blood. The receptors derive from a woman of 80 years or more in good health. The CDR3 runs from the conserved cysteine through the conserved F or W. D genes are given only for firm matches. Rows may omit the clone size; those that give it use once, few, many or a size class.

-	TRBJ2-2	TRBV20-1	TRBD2	CSAVAGENTGELFF	TGCAGTGCCGTAGCGGGGGAAAACACCGGGGAGCTGTTTTTT
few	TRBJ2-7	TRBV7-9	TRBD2	CASSFSGGRNEQYF	TGTGCCAGCAGCTTTAGCGGGGGAAGGAATGAGCAGTACTTC
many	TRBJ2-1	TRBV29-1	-	CSVEGLSYNEQFF	TGCAGCGTTGAGGGACTGTCCTACAATGAGCAGTTCTTC
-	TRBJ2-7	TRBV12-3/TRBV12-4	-	CASSSLPGVRSYEQYF	TGTGCCAGCAGTTCCCTCCCGGGGGTACGGTCCTACGAGCAGTACTTC
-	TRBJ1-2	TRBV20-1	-	CSARVAVIPNYGYTF	TGCAGTGCTAGAGTGGCGGTTATCCCTAACTATGGCTACACCTTC
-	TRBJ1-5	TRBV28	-	CASSFDKPVYQPQHF	TGTGCCAGCAGTTTCGACAAGCCCGTTTATCAGCCCCAGCATTTT
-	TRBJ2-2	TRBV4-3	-	CASSQEFLGDHTGELFF	TGCGCCAGCAGCCAAGAATTTCTAGGAGATCACACCGGGGAGCTGTTTTTT
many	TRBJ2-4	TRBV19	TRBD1	CASSQGQINIQYF	TGTGCCAGTAGTCAGGGACAGATAAACATTCAGTACTTC
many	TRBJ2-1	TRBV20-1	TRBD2	CSASRTTSGEQFF	TGCAGTGCCAGTCGGACAACTAGCGGTGAGCAGTTCTTC
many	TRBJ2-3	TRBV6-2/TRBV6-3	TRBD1	CASSHGQGLDTQYF	TGTGCCAGCAGTCACGGACAGGGGTTAGATACGCAGTATTTT
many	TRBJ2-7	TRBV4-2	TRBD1	CASSQSPGQGYEQYF	TGTGCCAGCAGCCAAAGTCCGGGACAGGGCTACGAGCAGTACTTC
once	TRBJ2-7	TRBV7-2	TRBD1	CASSLSGTGACNEQYF	TGTGCCAGCAGCTTATCCGGGACAGGGGCCTGCAATGAGCAGTACTTC
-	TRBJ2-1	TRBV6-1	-	CASSELYEQFF	TGTGCCAGCAGTGAACTATATGAGCAGTTCTTC
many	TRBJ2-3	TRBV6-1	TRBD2	CASSITLAASTDTQYF	TGTGCCAGCAGTATCACTCTAGCGGCTAGCACAGATACGCAGTATTTT
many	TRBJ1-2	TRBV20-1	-	CSVAHYGYTF	TGCAGTGTCGCGCACTATGGCTACACCTTC
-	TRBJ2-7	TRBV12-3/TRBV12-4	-	CASSDRSYEQYF	TGTGCCAGCAGCGACCGTTCCTACGAGCAGTACTTC
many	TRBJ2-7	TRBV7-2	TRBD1	CASSSTLTGNEQYF	TGTGCCAGCAGCTCCACGCTGACAGGGAACGAGCAGTACTTC
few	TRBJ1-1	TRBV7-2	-	CASSFQGSQGNTEAFF	TGTGCCAGCAGCTTCCAGGGGTCACAGGGGAACACTGAAGCTTTCTTT
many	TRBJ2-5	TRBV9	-	CASSVEAGLGTQYF	TGTGCCAGCAGCGTAGAAGCAGGGCTAGGGACCCAGTACTTC
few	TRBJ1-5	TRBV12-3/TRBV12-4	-	CASRLVGPQHF	TGTGCCAGCAGGCTGGTTGGGCCCCAGCATTTT
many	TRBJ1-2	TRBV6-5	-	CASSQTGDYGYTF	TGTGCCAGCAGTCAGACAGGAGATTATGGCTACACCTTC
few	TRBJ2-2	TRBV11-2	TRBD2	CASSRLAAGELFF	TGTGCCAGCAGTCGACTAGCGGCCGGGGAGCTGTTTTTT
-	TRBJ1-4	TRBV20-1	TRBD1	CSARDIGTADEKLFF	TGCAGTGCTAGAGATATCGGGACAGCGGATGAAAAACTGTTTTTT
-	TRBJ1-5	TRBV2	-	CASKRVKNQPQHF	TGTGCCAGCAAAAGGGTCAAGAATCAGCCCCAGCATTTT
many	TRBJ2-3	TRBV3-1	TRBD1	CASSQGQGVGTQYF	TGTGCCAGCAGCCAAGGACAGGGGGTAGGTACGCAGTATTTT
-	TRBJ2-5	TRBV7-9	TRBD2	CASTLGASGPQETQYF	TGTGCCAGCACCTTGGGGGCTAGCGGGCCCCAAGAGACCCAGTACTTC
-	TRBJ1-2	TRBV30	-	CAWGANVDYGYTF	TGTGCCTGGGGCGCAAATGTGGACTATGGCTACACCTTC
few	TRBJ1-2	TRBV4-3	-	CVSSQDLGLGGYTF	TGCGTCAGCAGCCAAGACCTGGGATTGGGTGGCTACACCTTC
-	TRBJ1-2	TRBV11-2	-	CASSLGVGDYGYTF	TGTGCCAGCAGCCTCGGAGTGGGGGACTATGGCTACACCTTC
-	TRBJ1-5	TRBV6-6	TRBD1	CASSRTGGAGSNQPQHF	TGTGCCAGCAGTAGGACAGGGGGCGCGGGTAGCAATCAGCCCCAGCATTTT
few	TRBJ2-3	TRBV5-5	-	CASSLITSPFTDTQYF	TGTGCCAGCAGCCTCATCACTAGCCCATTCACAGATACGCAGTATTTT
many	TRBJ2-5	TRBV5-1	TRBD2	CASSLGVAGDQETQYF	TGCGCCAGCAGCTTGGGCGTAGCGGGGGACCAAGAGACCCAGTACTTC
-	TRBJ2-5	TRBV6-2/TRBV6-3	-	CASRAPEGAAQYF	TGTGCCAGCAGGGCTCCGGAGGGGGCGGCCCAGTACTTC
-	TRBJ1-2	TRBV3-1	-	CASGQDLVFGYPTNYGYIF	TGTGCCAGCGGCCAAGATCTAGTCTTCGGATACCCGACTAACTATGGCTACATCTTC
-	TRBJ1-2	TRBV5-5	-	CASRTQQGPYYGYTF	TGTGCCAGCAGAACCCAACAGGGCCCCTACTATGGCTACACCTTC
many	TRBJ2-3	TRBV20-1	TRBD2	CSASMVGGASTDTQYF	TGCAGTGCTAGTATGGTCGGGGGGGCTAGCACAGATACGCAGTATTTT
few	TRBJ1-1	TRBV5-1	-	CASSTQGQGPNTEAFF	TGCGCCAGCAGCACCCAAGGCCAGGGGCCTAACACTGAAGCTTTCTTT
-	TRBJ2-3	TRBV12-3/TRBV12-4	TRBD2	CASSLGTRADVEYF	TGTGCCAGCAGTTTGGGGACTAGAGCAGATGTGGAGTATTTT
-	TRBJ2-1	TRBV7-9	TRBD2	CASSLNSIAGGNEQFF	TGTGCCAGCAGCTTAAACTCAATAGCGGGGGGCAATGAGCAGTTCTTC
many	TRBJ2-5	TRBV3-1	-	CASSQMETQYF	TGTGCCAGCAGCCAAATGGAGACCCAGTACTTC
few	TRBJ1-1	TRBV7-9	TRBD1	CASSAGQGGSTEAFF	TGTGCCAGCAGCGCGGGACAGGGGGGTAGCACTGAAGCTTTCTTT
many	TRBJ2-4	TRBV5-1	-	CASSSQLAKNIQYF	TGCGCCAGCAGCTCGCAGTTAGCCAAAAACATTCAGTACTTC
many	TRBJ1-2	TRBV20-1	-	CSASGSSYGYTF	TGCAGTGCTAGCGGCAGCAGTTATGGCTACACCTTC
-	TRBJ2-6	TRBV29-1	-	CSAFSGANVLTF	TGCAGCGCCTTCTCTGGGGCCAACGTCCTGACTTTC
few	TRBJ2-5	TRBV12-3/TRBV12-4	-	CASSLGGVRRETQYF	TGTGCCAGCAGCTTAGGGGGAGTTCGCAGGGAGACCCAGTACTTC
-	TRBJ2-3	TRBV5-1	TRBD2	CASSLATSGGVTDTQYF	TGCGCCAGCAGCTTGGCCACTAGCGGGGGGGTCACAGATACGCAGTATTTT